The entry below gives a single TCR beta chain sequence along with its context. Its antigen is as yet unknown. Genomic DNA from each subset was divided evenly over several immunoSEQ plates. Authors' methods: Junction-only sequences without quality scores came from ImmunoSEQ, so filtering differed. Libraries were prepared by immunoSEQ multiplex PCR; TCRdb keeps only in-frame clonotypes and omits some of them. V and J calls plus clone size are reproduced from that table; the DNA served to infer D and trimming. Of over 400,000 clones listed, around 73% are singletons. The germline V gene has CDR1 ENHRY and CDR2 SYGVKD. The CDR3 runs 15 residues. V was shortened by 4 bases and J by 2 bases, with 12 bases between the two germline ends. This entry comes from a study of shared clonotypes between healthy human individuals. Study-level background: Sampling drew on donors who were a couple of women and a few men aged 18 to 49.

General observations from the study: Among donors, sharing of clonotypes was expected to be affected by sequencing depth.

Sequenced sample: PBMCs. V is TRBV10-3 and J is TRBJ1-5; a possible D gene is TRBD1 (5 bases). This clonotype originated in a woman aged 40-49 years in good health. Some clones in this sample may be carry-over from other donors' samples. The CDR3 DNA reads as TGTGCCATCAGTGGGGGGGGGATGGGCAATCAGCCCCAGCATTTT. Residues: CAISGGGMGNQPQHF.